A selection of T cell receptor beta chains follows, all from one sample in a study of T cell repertoires in cytomegalovirus infection. In TCRdb, the reads were re-called with MiXCR into one record per CDR3 protein. The sample carries a few hundred thousand distinct CDR3 sequences, approximately 10% recorded once. The material sequenced was PBMCs. The receptors come from a human donor in good health (CMV status not recorded). Some clones in this sample may be carry-over from other donors' samples. CDR3s include the opening cysteine and the closing phenylalanine or tryptophan. D genes are given only for firm matches. The size entry gives once, few or many counts, or a class when the clone is expanded.

j_gene: TRBJ2-7; v_gene: TRBV7-2; d_gene: NA; len: 15; abundance: many; CDR3aa: CASSPTPINRVVQYF; CDR3nt: TGTGCCAGCAGCCCAACTCCCATTAACAGGGTCGTGCAGTACTTC
j_gene: TRBJ2-1; v_gene: TRBV15; d_gene: NA; len: 13; abundance: many; CDR3aa: CATRRGAFNEQFF; CDR3nt: TGTGCCACCAGGAGGGGGGCTTTCAATGAGCAGTTCTTC
j_gene: TRBJ2-7; v_gene: TRBV7-2; d_gene: TRBD2; len: 19; abundance: many; CDR3aa: CASSLVGSGMLTSSYEQYF; CDR3nt: TGTGCCAGCAGCTTAGTCGGTAGCGGGATGCTCACTAGCTCCTACGAGCAGTACTTC
j_gene: TRBJ1-6; v_gene: TRBV7-2; d_gene: NA; len: 15; abundance: many; CDR3aa: CASSLESRGDSPLHF; CDR3nt: TGTGCCAGCAGCTTAGAAAGCCGAGGGGATTCACCCCTCCACTTT
j_gene: TRBJ2-5; v_gene: TRBV7-2; d_gene: NA; len: 15; abundance: many; CDR3aa: CASSLAPDTQETQYF; CDR3nt: TGTGCCAGCAGCTTAGCCCCGGACACACAAGAGACCCAGTACTTC
j_gene: TRBJ2-1; v_gene: TRBV7-2; d_gene: TRBD2; len: 17; abundance: many; CDR3aa: CASSLGLAPSRPNEQFF; CDR3nt: TGTGCCAGCAGCTTAGGACTAGCGCCCTCCCGACCGAATGAGCAGTTCTTC
j_gene: TRBJ2-1; v_gene: TRBV20-1; d_gene: NA; len: 12; abundance: few; CDR3aa: CSAEEWRNEQFF; CDR3nt: TGCAGTGCTGAAGAATGGCGGAATGAGCAGTTCTTC
j_gene: TRBJ1-1; v_gene: TRBV7-3; d_gene: TRBD1; len: 13; abundance: many; CDR3aa: CASSSTGAAEAFF; CDR3nt: TGTGCCAGCAGCTCGACAGGGGCGGCTGAAGCTTTCTTT
j_gene: TRBJ1-6; v_gene: TRBV19; d_gene: NA; len: 14; abundance: many; CDR3aa: CASSIPGGGSPLHF; CDR3nt: TGTGCCAGTAGTATTCCGGGAGGCGGATCACCCCTCCACTTT
j_gene: TRBJ2-3; v_gene: TRBV7-2; d_gene: TRBD1; len: 16; abundance: many; CDR3aa: CASSRLGTANTDTQYF; CDR3nt: TGTGCCAGCAGCCGCCTCGGGACAGCTAACACAGATACGCAGTATTTT